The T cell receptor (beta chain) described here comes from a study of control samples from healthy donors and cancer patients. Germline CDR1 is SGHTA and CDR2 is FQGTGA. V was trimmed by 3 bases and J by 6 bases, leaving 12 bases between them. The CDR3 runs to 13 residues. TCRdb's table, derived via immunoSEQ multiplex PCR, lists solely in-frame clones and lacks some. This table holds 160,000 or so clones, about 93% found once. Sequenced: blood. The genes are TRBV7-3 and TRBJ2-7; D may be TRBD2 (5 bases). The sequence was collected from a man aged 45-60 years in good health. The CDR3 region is CASSLTRDGEQYF. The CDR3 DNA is TGTGCCAGCAGCTTGACCCGGGATGGCGAGCAGTACTTC.